The clone carrying this T cell receptor beta chain has a handful of counts. Time point indicated: sample taken at primary tumor resection. The authors sequenced whole RNA from tumor, nontumor lung or frozen PBMC without sorting. The data were taken from a study of spatial heterogeneity in lung cancer. MiXCR was run by TCRdb on the 5' RACE reads, yielding one entry per CDR3 protein. The table records 13,000 to 15,000 distinct CDR3 sequences, about 10% of them present only once. The sequence was collected from a female donor with early-stage non-small cell lung cancer. Sample: PBMCs, taken at surgery.

Here the CDR3 reads CASSQSSGNTIYF. DNA of the CDR3: TGCGCCAGCAGCCAGAGCTCTGGAAACACCATATATTTT. The chain uses TRBV5-1 and TRBJ1-3; D gene unclear. The CDR3 is made up of 13 amino acids. Germline CDR1 SGHRS, CDR2 YFSETQ. The V and J ends lost 4 bases and 0 bases respectively, with 5 bases between them.